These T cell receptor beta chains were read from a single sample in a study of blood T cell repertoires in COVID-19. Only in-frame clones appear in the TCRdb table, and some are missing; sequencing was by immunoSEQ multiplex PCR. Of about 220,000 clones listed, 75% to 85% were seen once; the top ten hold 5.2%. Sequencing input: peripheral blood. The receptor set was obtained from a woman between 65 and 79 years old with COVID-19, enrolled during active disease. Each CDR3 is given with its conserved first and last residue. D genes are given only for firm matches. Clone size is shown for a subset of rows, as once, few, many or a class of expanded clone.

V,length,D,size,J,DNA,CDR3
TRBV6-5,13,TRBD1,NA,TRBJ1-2,TGTGCCAGCAGTTACAGACAGGGCTATGGCTACACCTTC,CASSYRQGYGYTF
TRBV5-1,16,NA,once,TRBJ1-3,TGCGCCAGCAGCTTGGAAGGACACCTCTCTGGAAACACCATATATTTT,CASSLEGHLSGNTIYF
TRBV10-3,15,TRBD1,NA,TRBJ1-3,TGTGCCATCAGACCCGACAGGGTCTTTGGAAACACCATATATTTT,CAIRPDRVFGNTIYF
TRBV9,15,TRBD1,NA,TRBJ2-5,TGTGCCAGCAGCGCGGGGACAGGGATTATTCAGACCCAGTACTTC,CASSAGTGIIQTQYF
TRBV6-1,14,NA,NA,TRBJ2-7,TGTGCCAGCAGTGAAGGACAGGTTCCCTACGAGCAGTACTTC,CASSEGQVPYEQYF
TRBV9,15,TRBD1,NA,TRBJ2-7,TGTGCCAGCAGCGTAACGACAGGGGCTACCTACGAGCAGTACTTC,CASSVTTGATYEQYF
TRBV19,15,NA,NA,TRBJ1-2,TGTGCCAGTAGTATTACAAGGACAGTTATGTATGGCTACACCTTC,CASSITRTVMYGYTF
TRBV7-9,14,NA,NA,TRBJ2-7,TGTGCCAGCAGCAACCAGGGGCAGTCCTACGAGCAGTACTTC,CASSNQGQSYEQYF
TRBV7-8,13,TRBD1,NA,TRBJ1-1,TGTGCCAGCAGCTTAGCCGGGACAGGGGAGGCTTTCTTT,CASSLAGTGEAFF
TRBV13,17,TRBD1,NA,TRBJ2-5,TGTGCCAGCAGCTCCCCTAGGGGGACAGGGGGGGAAGAGACCCAGTACTTC,CASSSPRGTGGEETQYF
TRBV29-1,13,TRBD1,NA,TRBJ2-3,TGCAGCGTCGAAGGGGGCAACACAGATACGCAGTATTTT,CSVEGGNTDTQYF
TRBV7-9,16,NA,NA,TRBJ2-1,TGTGCCAGCAGCTTCGACGGCGGGATTTCCTACAATGAGCAGTTCTTC,CASSFDGGISYNEQFF
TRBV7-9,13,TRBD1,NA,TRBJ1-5,TGTGCCAGCGGACAGGGGGCCGGTCAGCCCCAGCATTTT,CASGQGAGQPQHF
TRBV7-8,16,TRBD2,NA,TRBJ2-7,TGTGCCAGCAGCTTAGGGCGGGGCGGGAGTGGGCACGAGCAGTACTTC,CASSLGRGGSGHEQYF
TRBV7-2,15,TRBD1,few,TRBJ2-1,TGTGCCAGCAGCTTTGACAGGGGGCGAGAAAATGAGCAGTTCTTC,CASSFDRGRENEQFF
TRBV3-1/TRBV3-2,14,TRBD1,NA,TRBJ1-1,TGTGCCAGCAGCCAAGGGCAGGGGGCAACTGAAGCTTTCTTT,CASSQGQGATEAFF
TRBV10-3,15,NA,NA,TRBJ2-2,TGTGCCATCAGTGAATGGACAGTTGGGACCGGGGAGCTGTTTTTT,CAISEWTVGTGELFF
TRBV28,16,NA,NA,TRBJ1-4,TGTGCCAGCAGTTTGACAGGCAAATCAACTAATGAAAAACTGTTTTTT,CASSLTGKSTNEKLFF
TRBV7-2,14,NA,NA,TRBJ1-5,TGTGCCAGCACCTTCTCCAGTGGCAATCAGCCCCAGCATTTT,CASTFSSGNQPQHF
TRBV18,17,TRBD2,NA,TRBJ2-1,TGTGCCAGCTCACCACTAGCGGGAGGACAGGTGTACAATGAGCAGTTCTTC,CASSPLAGGQVYNEQFF
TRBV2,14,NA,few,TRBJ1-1,TGTGCCAGCAGTGATTGGCAGGCAAACACTGAAGCTTTCTTT,CASSDWQANTEAFF
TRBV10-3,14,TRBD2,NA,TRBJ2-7,TGTGCCATCGGGCGGGGGGTCCCGGAGGGCGAGCAGTACTTC,CAIGRGVPEGEQYF
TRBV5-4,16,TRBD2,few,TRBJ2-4,TGTGCCAGCAGCTCTTCGGGGGGGTTGTTAAAAAACATTCAGTACTTC,CASSSSGGLLKNIQYF
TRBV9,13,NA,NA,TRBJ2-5,TGTGCCAGCAGCGTAACAGGGCCAGAGACCCAGTACTTC,CASSVTGPETQYF
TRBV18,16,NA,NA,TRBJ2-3,TGTGCCAGCTCACCCCCTTCTAGAAGGAGCACAGATACGCAGTATTTT,CASSPPSRRSTDTQYF
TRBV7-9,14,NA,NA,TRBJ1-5,TGTGCCAGCAGCTTAGGGGGCAGGGATCAGCCCCAGCATTTT,CASSLGGRDQPQHF
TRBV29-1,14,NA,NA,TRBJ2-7,TGCAGCGTTGTCTATCTAGACAGCCTCTACGAGCAGTACTTC,CSVVYLDSLYEQYF
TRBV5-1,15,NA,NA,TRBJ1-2,TGCGCCAGCAGCTTAGCCGGTGGTCAGGGATCTGGCTACACCTTC,CASSLAGGQGSGYTF
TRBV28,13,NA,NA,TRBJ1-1,TGTGCCAGCATACTGACAATTAACACTGAAGCTTTCTTT,CASILTINTEAFF
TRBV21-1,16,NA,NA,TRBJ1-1,TGTGCCAGCAGCGCCCGCCCACCGGGACAGAACACTGAAGCTTTCTTT,CASSARPPGQNTEAFF
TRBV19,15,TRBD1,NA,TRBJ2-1,TGTGCCAGTAGTAAGGTTCGGGACAGAAACAATGAGCAGTTCTTC,CASSKVRDRNNEQFF
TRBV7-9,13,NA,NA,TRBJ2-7,TGTGCCAGCAGCTTAGCGGGAGTCAACGAGCAGTACTTC,CASSLAGVNEQYF
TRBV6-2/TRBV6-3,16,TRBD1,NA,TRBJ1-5,TGTGCCAGCAGTTACCACCCGAAGGGGGCAGTTCAGCCCCAGCATTTT,CASSYHPKGAVQPQHF
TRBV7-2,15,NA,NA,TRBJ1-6,TGTGCCAGCAGCTTAGTTGGGGGGATCAATTCACCCCTCCACTTT,CASSLVGGINSPLHF
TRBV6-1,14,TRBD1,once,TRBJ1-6,TGTGCCAGCAGTGAAGGACAGGGGCCATTTCCCCTCCACTTT,CASSEGQGPFPLHF
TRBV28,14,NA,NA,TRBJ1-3,TGTGCCAGCAGCGCAGGCAGGATAGGAAACACCATATATTTT,CASSAGRIGNTIYF